This is a list of T cell receptor beta chains from one sample in a study of control samples from healthy donors and cancer patients. The assay was immunoSEQ multiplex PCR, and TCRdb's table has in-frame clones only and misses some. In the table there are around 160,000 clones, 80% to 95% of which are singletons. Sequenced: blood. The receptors here all came from a man aged 18 to 29 in good health. Each CDR3 is given with its conserved first and last residue. Each record gives: V gene, D gene, clone size, J gene, CDR3 DNA, CDR3 protein. The D gene is left open where the match is weak. The size entry is marked missing in some rows and otherwise reads once, few, many or a size class.

TRBV5-4,NA,NA,TRBJ2-5,TGTGCCAGCAGCTTTAGGCAGAACCAAGAGACCCAGTACTTC,CASSFRQNQETQYF
TRBV6-2/TRBV6-3,NA,NA,TRBJ1-1,TGTGCCAGCAGTCACTCGGACAGCTCCACTGAAGCTTTCTTT,CASSHSDSSTEAFF
TRBV4-1,TRBD1,few,TRBJ1-1,TGCGCCAGCAGCCGGACAGGGTCTGAAGCTTTCTTT,CASSRTGSEAFF
TRBV27,TRBD1,NA,TRBJ1-4,TGTGCCAGCAGTCCCCGATCGGGACAGGGGTCTGAAAAACTGTTTTTT,CASSPRSGQGSEKLFF
TRBV29-1,NA,NA,TRBJ1-2,TGCAGCGTTGAAGTGTGGCAGGGAGGCGGCTACACCTTC,CSVEVWQGGGYTF
TRBV2,NA,NA,TRBJ1-5,TGTGCCAGCAGTGACAGGGAGCTTCAGCCCCAGCATTTT,CASSDRELQPQHF
TRBV6-5,NA,NA,TRBJ1-1,TGTGCCAGCAGTCAGCTTGGACGCGCTGAAGCTTTCTTT,CASSQLGRAEAFF
TRBV27,NA,once,TRBJ1-6,TGTGCCAGCAGTTTATACAGGGTCAATTCACCCCTCCACTTT,CASSLYRVNSPLHF
TRBV6-1,TRBD1,NA,TRBJ2-3,TGTGCCAGCAGTGAAATCAGGGGGCGCGCGGGCACAGATACGCAGTATTTT,CASSEIRGRAGTDTQYF
TRBV5-1,NA,NA,TRBJ2-1,TGCGCCAGCTCCCGGGGCTACAATGAGCAGTTCTTC,CASSRGYNEQFF
TRBV7-3,TRBD1,NA,TRBJ2-3,TGTGCCAGCAGCTTCACAGGGGGTGGCACAGATACGCAGTATTTT,CASSFTGGGTDTQYF
TRBV29-1,NA,NA,TRBJ2-4,TGCAGCGTTGGGGGGGCTGCGGCCAAAAACATTCAGTACTTC,CSVGGAAAKNIQYF
TRBV19,TRBD1,NA,TRBJ1-3,TGTGCCAGTAGTATGGAACAGGGGTACGGAAACACCATATATTTT,CASSMEQGYGNTIYF
TRBV7-2,TRBD2,NA,TRBJ2-1,TGTGCCAGCAGCCCCAGAGGGCGGGAGGAGCAGTTCTTC,CASSPRGREEQFF
TRBV27,NA,NA,TRBJ1-1,TGTGCCAGCAGTTTAGTTTACCGGCGGACTGAAGCTTTCTTT,CASSLVYRRTEAFF
TRBV13,NA,NA,TRBJ2-3,TGTGCCAGCAGCGCCCCCCCGGATACGCAGTATTTT,CASSAPPDTQYF
TRBV9,NA,NA,TRBJ2-1,TGTGCCAGCAGCGTAGCGTCTAGTCTGAATGAGCAGTTCTTC,CASSVASSLNEQFF
TRBV7-2,NA,NA,TRBJ2-7,TGTGCCAGCAGCTTAGAGGCGGTCGTCGAGCAGTACTTC,CASSLEAVVEQYF